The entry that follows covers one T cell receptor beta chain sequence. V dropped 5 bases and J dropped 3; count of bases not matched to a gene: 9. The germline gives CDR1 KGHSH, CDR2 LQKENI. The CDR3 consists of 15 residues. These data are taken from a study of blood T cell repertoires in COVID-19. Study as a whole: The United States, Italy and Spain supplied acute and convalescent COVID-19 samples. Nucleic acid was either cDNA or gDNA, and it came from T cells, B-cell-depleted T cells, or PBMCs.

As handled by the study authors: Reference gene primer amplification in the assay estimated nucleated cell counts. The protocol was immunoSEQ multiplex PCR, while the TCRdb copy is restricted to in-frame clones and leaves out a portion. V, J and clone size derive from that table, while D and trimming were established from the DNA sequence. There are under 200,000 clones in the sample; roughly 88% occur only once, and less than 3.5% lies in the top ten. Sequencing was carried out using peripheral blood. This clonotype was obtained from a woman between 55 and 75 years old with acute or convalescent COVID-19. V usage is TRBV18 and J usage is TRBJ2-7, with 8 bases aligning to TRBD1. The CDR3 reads CASSSDRANDYEQYF. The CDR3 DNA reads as TGTGCCAGCTCATCGGACAGGGCGAATGACTACGAGCAGTACTTC.